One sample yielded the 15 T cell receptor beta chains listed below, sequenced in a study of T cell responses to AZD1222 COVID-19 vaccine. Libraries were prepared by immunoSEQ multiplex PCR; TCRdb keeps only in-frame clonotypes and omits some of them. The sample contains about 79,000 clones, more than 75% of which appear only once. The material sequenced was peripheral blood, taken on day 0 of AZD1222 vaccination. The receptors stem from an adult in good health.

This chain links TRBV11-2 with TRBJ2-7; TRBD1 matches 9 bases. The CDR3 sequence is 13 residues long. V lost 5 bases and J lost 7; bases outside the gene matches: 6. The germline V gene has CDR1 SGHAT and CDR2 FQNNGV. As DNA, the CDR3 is TGTGCCAGCAGCATGGACAGGGGTGAAGAGCAGTACTTC. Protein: CASSMDRGEEQYF. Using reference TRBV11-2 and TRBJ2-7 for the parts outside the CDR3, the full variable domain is EAGVAQSPRYKIIEKRQSVAFWCNPISGHATLYWYQQILGQGPKLLIQFQNNGVVDDSQLPKDRFSAERLKGVDSTLKIQPAKLEDSAVYLCASSMDRGEEQYFGPGTRLTVT.

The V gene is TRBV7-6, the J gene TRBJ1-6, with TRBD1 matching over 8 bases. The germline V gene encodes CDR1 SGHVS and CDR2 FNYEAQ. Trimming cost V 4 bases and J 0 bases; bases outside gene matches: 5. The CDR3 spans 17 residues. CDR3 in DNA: TGTGCCAGCAGCTCACGGACAGGGAGCTCCTATAATTCACCCCTCCACTTT. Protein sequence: CASSSRTGSSYNSPLHF.

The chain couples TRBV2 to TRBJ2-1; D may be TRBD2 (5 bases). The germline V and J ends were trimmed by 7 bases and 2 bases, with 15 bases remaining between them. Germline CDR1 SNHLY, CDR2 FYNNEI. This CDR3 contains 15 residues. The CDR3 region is CASTQRASPYNEQFF. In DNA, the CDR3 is TGTGCCAGCACTCAAAGGGCTAGCCCCTACAATGAGCAGTTCTTC.

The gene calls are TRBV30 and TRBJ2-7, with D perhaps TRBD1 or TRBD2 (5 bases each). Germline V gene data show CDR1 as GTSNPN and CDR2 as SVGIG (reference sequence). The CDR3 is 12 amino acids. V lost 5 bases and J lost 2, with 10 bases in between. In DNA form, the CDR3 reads TGTGCCTGGGGGCAGGGACCCTACGAGCAGTACTTC. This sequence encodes CAWGQGPYEQYF.

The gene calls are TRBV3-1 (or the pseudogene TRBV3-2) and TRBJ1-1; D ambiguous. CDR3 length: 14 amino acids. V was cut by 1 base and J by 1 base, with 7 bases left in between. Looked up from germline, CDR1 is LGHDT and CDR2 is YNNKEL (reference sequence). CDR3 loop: CASSQGLGNTEAFF. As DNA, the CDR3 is TGTGCCAGCAGCCAAGGGCTAGGGAACACTGAAGCTTTCTTT.

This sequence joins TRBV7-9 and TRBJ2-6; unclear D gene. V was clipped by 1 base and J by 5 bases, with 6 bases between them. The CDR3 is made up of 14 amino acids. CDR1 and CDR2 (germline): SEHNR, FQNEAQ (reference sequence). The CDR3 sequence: CASSLVRRANVLTF. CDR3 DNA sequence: TGTGCCAGCAGCTTAGTCCGGAGGGCCAACGTCCTGACTTTC.

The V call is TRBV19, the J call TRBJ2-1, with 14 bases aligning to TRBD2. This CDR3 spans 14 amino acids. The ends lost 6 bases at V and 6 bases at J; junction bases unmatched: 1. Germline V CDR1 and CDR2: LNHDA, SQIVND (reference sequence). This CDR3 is CASRGLAGVNEQFF. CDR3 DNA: TGTGCCAGTAGGGGACTAGCGGGGGTCAATGAGCAGTTCTTC.

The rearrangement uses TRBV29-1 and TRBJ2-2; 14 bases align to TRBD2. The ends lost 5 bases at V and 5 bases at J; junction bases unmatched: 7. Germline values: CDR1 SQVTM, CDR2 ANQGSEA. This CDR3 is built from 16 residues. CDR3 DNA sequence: TGCAGCGTTCGACTAGCGGGAGGGCCAAGGACCGGGGAGCTGTTTTTT. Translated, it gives CSVRLAGGPRTGELFF.

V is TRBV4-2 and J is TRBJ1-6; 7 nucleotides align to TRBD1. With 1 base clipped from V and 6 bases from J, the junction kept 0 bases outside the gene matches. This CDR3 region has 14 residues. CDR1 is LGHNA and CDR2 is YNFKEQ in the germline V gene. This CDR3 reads CASSQGDSNSPLHF. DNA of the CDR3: TGTGCCAGCAGCCAAGGGGACAGTAATTCACCCCTCCACTTT.

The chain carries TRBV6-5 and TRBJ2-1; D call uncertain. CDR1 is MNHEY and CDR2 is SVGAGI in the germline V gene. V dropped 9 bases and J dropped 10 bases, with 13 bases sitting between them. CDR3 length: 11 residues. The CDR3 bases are TGTGCCAGGAAAGAGACGGCGGAGCAGTTCTTC. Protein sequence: CARKETAEQFF.

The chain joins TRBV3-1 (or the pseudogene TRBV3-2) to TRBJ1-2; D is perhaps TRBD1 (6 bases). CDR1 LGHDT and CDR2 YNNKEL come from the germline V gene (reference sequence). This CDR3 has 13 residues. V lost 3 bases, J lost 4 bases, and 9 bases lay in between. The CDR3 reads CASSHGQLYGYTF. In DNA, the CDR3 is TGTGCCAGCAGCCACGGACAGCTCTATGGCTACACCTTC.

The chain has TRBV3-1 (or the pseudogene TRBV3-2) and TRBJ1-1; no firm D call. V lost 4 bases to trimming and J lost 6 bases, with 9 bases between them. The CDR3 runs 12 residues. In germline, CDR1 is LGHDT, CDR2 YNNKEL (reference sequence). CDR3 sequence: CASSPHGAEAFF. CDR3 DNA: TGTGCCAGCAGCCCGCATGGCGCTGAAGCTTTCTTT.

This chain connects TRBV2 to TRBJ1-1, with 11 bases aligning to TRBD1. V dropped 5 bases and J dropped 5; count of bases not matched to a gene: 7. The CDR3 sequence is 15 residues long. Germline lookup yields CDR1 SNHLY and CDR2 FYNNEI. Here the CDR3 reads CASSSPGQGATEAFF. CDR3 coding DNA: TGTGCCAGCAGTTCCCCCGGACAGGGGGCTACTGAAGCTTTCTTT.

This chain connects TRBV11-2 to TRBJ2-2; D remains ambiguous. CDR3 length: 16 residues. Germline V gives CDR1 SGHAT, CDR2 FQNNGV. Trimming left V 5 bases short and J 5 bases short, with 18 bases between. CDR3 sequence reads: CASSPLSARNTGELFF. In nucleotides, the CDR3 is TGTGCCAGCAGCCCCCTTTCGGCTAGGAATACCGGGGAGCTGTTTTTT.

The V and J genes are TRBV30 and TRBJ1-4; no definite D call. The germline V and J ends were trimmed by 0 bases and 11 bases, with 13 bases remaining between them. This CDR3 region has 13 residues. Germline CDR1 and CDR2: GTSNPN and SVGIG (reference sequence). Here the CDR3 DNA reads TGTGCCTGGAGTGTACGTGGGATTCCGAAACTGTTTTTT. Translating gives CAWSVRGIPKLFF.